This is a list of T cell receptor beta chains from one sample in a study of cytomegalovirus exposure and HLA in healthy donors. Using immunoSEQ multiplex PCR, the repertoire was profiled, and TCRdb retains in-frame clones only, with some absent. The sample consists of some 200,000 clones, under 90% of them appearing once. Specimen: PBMCs. These TCRs come from a boy between 2 and 10 years old in good health and CMV-seronegative. Each CDR3 is given with its conserved first and last residue. A D gene is named only where the DNA matches it firmly. Clone size is shown for a subset of rows, as once, few, many or a class of expanded clone.

D,V,J,size,CDR3,DNA
NA,TRBV6-1,TRBJ2-5,NA,CASSDFGGARGAQYF,TGTGCCAGCAGTGATTTCGGCGGGGCCCGAGGGGCCCAGTACTTC
NA,TRBV2,TRBJ2-7,NA,CASRAWGGQGEQYF,TGTGCCAGCAGGGCCTGGGGGGGCCAGGGCGAGCAGTACTTC
TRBD1,TRBV11-2,TRBJ1-2,NA,CASSPDRNYGYTF,TGTGCCAGCAGCCCGGACAGGAACTATGGCTACACCTTC
TRBD1,TRBV5-6,TRBJ2-4,NA,CASSPLGDRGPRAKNIQYF,TGTGCCAGCAGCCCACTTGGGGACAGGGGGCCAAGGGCCAAAAACATTCAGTACTTC
NA,TRBV11-2,TRBJ1-1,NA,CASSLALGRAFF,TGTGCCAGCAGCCTCGCCCTGGGGCGAGCTTTCTTT
NA,TRBV5-4,TRBJ1-1,NA,CASRPGGAGTEAFF,TGTGCCAGCCGACCGGGAGGGGCAGGGACTGAAGCTTTCTTT
NA,TRBV5-4,TRBJ1-4,once,CASSFARGEKLFF,TGTGCCAGCAGCTTCGCAAGAGGGGAAAAACTGTTTTTT
TRBD1,TRBV5-1,TRBJ2-5,NA,CASSLGQGALGETQYF,TGCGCCAGCAGCTTGGGACAGGGTGCTTTGGGAGAGACCCAGTACTTC
TRBD2,TRBV13,TRBJ2-3,NA,CASSPVGASGPDTQYF,TGTGCCAGCAGCCCAGTGGGAGCTAGCGGCCCGGATACGCAGTATTTT
NA,TRBV6-9,TRBJ2-1,once,CASTTDGICSYNEQFF,TGTGCCAGCACAACCGACGGGATCTGCTCCTACAATGAGCAGTTCTTC
NA,TRBV6-1,TRBJ2-7,NA,CASSATVPGDPSYEQYF,TGTGCCAGCAGTGCGACAGTGCCGGGAGATCCCTCCTACGAGCAGTACTTC
NA,TRBV7-3,TRBJ2-7,NA,CASSLMEAGEQYF,TGTGCCAGCAGCTTAATGGAGGCGGGGGAGCAGTACTTC
NA,TRBV4-3,TRBJ1-5,NA,CASSQDLYRDKPQHF,TGCGCCAGCAGCCAAGATCTCTACAGGGACAAGCCCCAGCATTTT
NA,TRBV5-6,TRBJ1-2,NA,CASSLATTGSGYTF,TGTGCCAGCAGCTTGGCCACGACAGGATCCGGCTACACCTTC
NA,TRBV7-6,TRBJ1-3,NA,CASSSGVRGNTIYF,TGTGCCAGCAGCTCCGGCGTGCGGGGAAACACCATATATTTT
TRBD2,TRBV7-9,TRBJ2-1,NA,CVLGGNNEQFF,TGTGTCCTGGGGGGGAACAATGAGCAGTTCTTC
NA,TRBV7-2,TRBJ1-2,NA,CASSLGPGKSNYGYTF,TGTGCCAGCAGCTTAGGTCCCGGGAAGTCCAACTATGGCTACACCTTC
TRBD2,TRBV11-2,TRBJ2-5,NA,CASSPGLAGGGYQETQYF,TGTGCCAGCAGCCCTGGACTAGCGGGGGGCGGGTACCAAGAGACCCAGTACTTC
NA,TRBV6-6,TRBJ1-2,NA,CASSYSARAGGYTF,TGTGCCAGCAGTTACTCGGCCAGGGCTGGTGGCTACACCTTC
TRBD2,TRBV5-1,TRBJ2-5,NA,CASTTSGWGQETQYF,TGCGCCAGCACTACTAGCGGGTGGGGACAAGAGACCCAGTACTTC
NA,TRBV4-2,TRBJ1-2,NA,CASSLRDAGNGYTF,TGTGCCAGCAGCCTAAGGGACGCGGGGAATGGCTACACCTTC
NA,TRBV15,TRBJ1-2,NA,CATSREGGDGYTF,TGTGCCACCAGCAGAGAAGGAGGGGACGGCTACACCTTC
TRBD1,TRBV7-9,TRBJ2-7,NA,CASSLSGQGAYEQYF,TGTGCCAGCAGCTTATCAGGACAGGGGGCGTACGAGCAGTACTTC
NA,TRBV29-1,TRBJ1-2,NA,CSVGPLGRGANYGYTF,TGCAGCGTTGGACCGCTTGGGAGGGGGGCTAACTATGGCTACACCTTC
NA,TRBV5-1,TRBJ2-3,NA,CASSFAGASTDTQYF,TGCGCCAGCAGCTTCGCGGGGGCAAGCACAGATACGCAGTATTTT
NA,TRBV19,TRBJ1-1,NA,CAITGGGTEAFF,TGTGCCATCACGGGAGGGGGCACTGAAGCTTTCTTT
NA,TRBV27,TRBJ1-3,once,CASSQGLTGNTIYF,TGTGCCAGCAGTCAGGGACTTACTGGAAACACCATATATTTT
TRBD1,TRBV19,TRBJ2-1,NA,CASSKQTGGEVYNEQFF,TGTGCCAGTTCGAAACAGACAGGGGGCGAAGTCTACAATGAGCAGTTCTTC